Sequencing of this TCR beta chain was carried out in a study of T cell responses to AZD1222 COVID-19 vaccine. General study findings and limits: Researchers report vaccine-associated CD4 TCRs spanning spike, with dominance at 160-218 and 743-854. Most donors were white British, females outnumbered males, and clonal diversity was possibly underestimated.

The CDR3 covers 15 residues. The germline CDR1 and CDR2 sequences are SGHDN and FVKESK. The J segment lost 4 bases and the V segment lost 3 bases, leaving 6 bases of the junction unmatched. The table came from immunoSEQ multiplex PCR; TCRdb's copy has only in-frame clones and leaves some out. The data hold tens of thousands of clones, with more than 70% observed a single time. Points on this clone: Its antigen is unidentified.

The sequence came from an adult in good health. This material consisted of peripheral blood, taken on day 0 of AZD1222 vaccination. V gene TRBV14 combines with J gene TRBJ1-2; 9 bases are shared with TRBD1. The DNA for the CDR3 is TGTGCCAGCAGCCACAACAGGGGGCACGGCTATGGCTACACCTTC. This translates into CASSHNRGHGYGYTF.